These 3 T cell receptor beta chains were all obtained from the same sample, sequenced in a study of T cells in Graves' hyperthyroidism and ophthalmopathy. There were TCR beta CDR3 regions amplified from RNA transcripts. An initial round of RT-PCR targeting the TCR CDR3 relied on the HTBI primer set. TCRdb called the multiplex PCR reads again in MiXCR, with one record for every CDR3 protein. The table has about 620,000 distinct CDR3 sequences, 15% to 20% seen once. The sample consisted of blood. The receptors stem from a woman aged 25 to 39 with Graves' hyperthyroidism.

In its sample, this clonotype was seen many times. The genes are TRBV20-1 and TRBJ2-5; D is undetermined. Trimming stripped 1 base from V and 5 bases from J, with 11 bases between. Germline loops: CDR1 DFQATT, CDR2 SNEGSKA (reference sequence). The CDR3 is 13 amino acids. DNA for the CDR3: TGCAGTGCTAGAGGGGATCTAGGGGAGACCCAGTACTTC. Encoded protein: CSARGDLGETQYF.

This clonotype was detected only a few times. This sequence joins TRBV7-2 and TRBJ2-2; 13 bases align to TRBD2. From germline, CDR1 is SGHTA and CDR2 FQGNSA. This CDR3 spans 16 amino acids. J gave up 6 bases and V 6 bases, and 7 bases lay outside the gene matches. In DNA form, the CDR3 reads TGTGCCAGCAGAGGACTAGCGGGAGTAGTCCCCGGGGAGCTGTTTTTT. It translates to CASRGLAGVVPGELFF. Based on the CDR3 plus reference TRBV7-2 and TRBJ2-2, the full variable domain is GAGVSQSPSNKVTEKGKDVELRCDPISGHTALYWYRQSLGQGLEFLIYFQGNSAPDKSGLPSDRFSAERTGGSVSTLTIQRTQQEDSAVYLCASRGLAGVVPGELFFGEGSRLTVL.

About this clonotype: A much larger clone differs by one base, so this may be a read error. This chain uses TRBV28 with TRBJ1-1, with D possibly matching TRBD1 (5 bases). The CDR3 totals 16 residues. Germline lookup yields CDR1 MDHEN and CDR2 SYDVKM. The CDR3 spells CASSLFPGNLNTEASF. CDR3 sequence (DNA): TGTGCCAGCAGTTTATTCCCAGGGAACCTGAACACTGAAGCTTCCTTT. The variable domain in full, completed from reference TRBV28 and TRBJ1-1, reads DVKVTQSSRYLVKRTGEKVFLECVQDMDHENMFWYRQDPGLGLRLIYFSYDVKMKEKGDIPEGYSVSREKKERFSLILESASTNQTSMYLCASSLFPGNLNTEASFGQGTRLTVV.